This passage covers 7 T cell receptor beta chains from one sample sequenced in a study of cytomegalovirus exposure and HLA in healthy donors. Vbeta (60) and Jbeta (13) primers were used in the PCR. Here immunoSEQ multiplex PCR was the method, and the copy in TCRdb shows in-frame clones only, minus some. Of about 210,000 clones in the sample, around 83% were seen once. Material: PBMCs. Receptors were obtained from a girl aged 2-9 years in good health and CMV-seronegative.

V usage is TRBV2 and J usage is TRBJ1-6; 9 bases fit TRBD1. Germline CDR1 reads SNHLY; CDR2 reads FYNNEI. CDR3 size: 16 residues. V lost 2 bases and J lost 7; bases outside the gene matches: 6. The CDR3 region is CASSELGQGSNSPLHF. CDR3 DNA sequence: TGTGCCAGCAGTGAACTGGGACAGGGATCCAATTCACCCCTCCACTTT.

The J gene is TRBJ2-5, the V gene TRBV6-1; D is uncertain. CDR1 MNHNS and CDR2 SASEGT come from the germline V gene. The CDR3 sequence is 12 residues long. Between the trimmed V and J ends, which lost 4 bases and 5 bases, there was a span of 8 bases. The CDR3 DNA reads TGTGCCAGCAGTGTTGAGTTGGAGACCCAGTACTTC. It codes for CASSVELETQYF.

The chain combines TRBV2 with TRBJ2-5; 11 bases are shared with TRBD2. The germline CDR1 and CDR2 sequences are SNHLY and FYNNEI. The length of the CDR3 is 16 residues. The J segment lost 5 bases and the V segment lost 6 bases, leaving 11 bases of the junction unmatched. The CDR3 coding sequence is TGTGCCAGCAGGCCCGGGACTAGCGGACCTGGGGAGACCCAGTACTTC. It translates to CASRPGTSGPGETQYF. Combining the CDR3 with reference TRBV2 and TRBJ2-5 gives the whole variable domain EPEVTQTPSHQVTQMGQEVILRCVPISNHLYFYWYRQILGQKVEFLVSFYNNEISEKSEIFDDQFSVERPDGSNFTLKIRSTKLEDSAMYFCASRPGTSGPGETQYFGPGTRLLVL.

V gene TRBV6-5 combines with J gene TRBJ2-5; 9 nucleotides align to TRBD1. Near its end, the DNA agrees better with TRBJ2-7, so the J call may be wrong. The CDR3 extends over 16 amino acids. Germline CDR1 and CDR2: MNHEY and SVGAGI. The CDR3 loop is CASSYSTGTGRYEQYF. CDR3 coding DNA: TGTGCCAGCAGTTACTCCACCGGGACAGGGAGATACGAGCAGTACTTC.

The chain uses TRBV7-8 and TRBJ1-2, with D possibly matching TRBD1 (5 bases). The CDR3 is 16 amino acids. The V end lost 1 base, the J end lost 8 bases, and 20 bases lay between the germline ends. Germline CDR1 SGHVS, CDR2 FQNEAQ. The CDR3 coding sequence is TGTGCCAGCAGCTTAGAACGTGTGGGGGGTGGGAAGGGCTACACCTTC. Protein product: CASSLERVGGGKGYTF.

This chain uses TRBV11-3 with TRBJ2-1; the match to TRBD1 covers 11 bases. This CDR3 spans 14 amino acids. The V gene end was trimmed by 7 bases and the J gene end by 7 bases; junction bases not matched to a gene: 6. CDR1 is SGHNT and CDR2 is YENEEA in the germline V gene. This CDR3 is CASNRGTGGNEQFF. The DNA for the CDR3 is TGTGCCAGCAACCGGGGGACAGGGGGAAATGAGCAGTTCTTC.

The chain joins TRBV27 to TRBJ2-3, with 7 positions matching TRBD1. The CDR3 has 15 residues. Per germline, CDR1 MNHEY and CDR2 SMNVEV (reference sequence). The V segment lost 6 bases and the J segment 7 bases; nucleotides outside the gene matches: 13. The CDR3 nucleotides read TGTGCCAGCAGACTCGCCGGGACAGAGTCCCATACGCAGTATTTT. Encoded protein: CASRLAGTESHTQYF.